This TCR beta chain was recorded in a study of OX40 agonist ivuxolimab in advanced cancers. Background on the study: The dose-escalation cohort was about 80% male, with a mean age of around 60 years, ranging about 20 to 79. Anti-PD-1, anti-PD-L1 or anti-CTLA-4 therapy given earlier was allowed, and around 40% had some.

Profiling relied on immunoSEQ multiplex PCR, and the TCRdb table lists in-frame clones only, not all of them. The table includes 75,000 to 95,000 clones, about 91% detected once. Trimming shortened V by 0 bases and J by 1 base, and 10 bases separated the two germline ends. The length of the CDR3 is 15 residues. The germline V gene has CDR1 SGHDT and CDR2 YYEEEE. This chain links TRBV5-6 with TRBJ1-1; the D is unclear. The material sequenced was CD4+ or CD8+ T cells sorted from blood, taken in a trial of the OX40 agonist ivuxolimab. This TCR came from an adult with an advanced solid tumor such as melanoma, head and neck, liver or kidney cancer. CDR3 bases: TGTGCCAGCAGCTTGGCGAAGGGCCGGAACACTGAAGCTTTCTTT. It encodes CASSLAKGRNTEAFF.